This TCR beta chain comes out of a study of stem cell transplantation in POMP-related autoinflammatory disease (dated by TCRdb to the early 2020s). Study-level background: The study hypothesis was that defective thymoproteasomes impair MHC class I-dependent CD8+ T-cell differentiation and positive selection, which skews the TRB repertoire. Prior to transplant, the patients had skewing toward CD4+ naive T cells, low CD8+ T-cell proportions, and reduced T-cell cytokine secretion. High-throughput TRB sequencing assessed how POMP deficiency affects T-cell receptor beta repertoire diversity and CDR3 characteristics. The paper's findings and limits, for the study overall: The number of unique TRB V-J gene pairings in PRAID patients was restricted. Across all analyzed T-cell subsets, PRAID patients showed a trend toward higher clonality and lower TRB diversity. The trend toward lower diversity and increased clonality in PRAID patients was statistically significant only for regulatory T cells.

The label giving this sample's time point can be read as: before hematopoietic stem cell transplant. PRAID was a condition in which autoinflammation came alongside prominent immunodeficiency. Prior to TRB sequencing, T-cell subsets (conventional T cells, CD8+ T cells, regulatory T cells, T follicular helper cells) were sorted. The method behind the library was the immunoSEQ multiplex PCR assay. Processing in the source paper ran as follows. Repertoire diversity was quantified with Shannon entropy, accounting for clonal size distribution. The Gini-Simpson index (Simpson_1-D) was used to measure inequality of clonotype distribution. Not all clones reach the TCRdb copy of this immuneACCESS table, which keeps in-frame sequences only. Checked studies attribute under half of the gap to unresolved V genes and leave the rest unexplained. That table furnishes V, J and clone size, whereas the DNA furnished D and trimming. The sample profile shows about 26,000 clones; 82% of them were found once. The ten largest clones add up to more than 2.5% of the sample.

Comment on this clone: Which antigen it targets is not known. Base-call qualities are not available, and no considerably larger clone is one nucleotide away.

Deletion took 0 bases off V and 0 bases off J, with a span of 11 bases between the germline ends. The CDR3 numbers 16 residues from cysteine through phenylalanine. The read is trimmed to its CDR3 DNA, 48 bases read in frame from base 1. Per the germline V gene, SGDLS is the CDR1 and YYNGEE is the CDR2. The sequence was obtained from a human donor with POMP-related autoinflammation and immune dysregulation (PRAID). The chain couples TRBV9 to TRBJ2-3; no D segment can be confidently identified. This specimen was CD4+ T cells from PBMCs, taken before stem cell transplantation. The CDR3 region reads CASSVGTDPSTDTQYF. The bases are TGTGCCAGCAGCGTAGGCACGGATCCTAGCACAGATACGCAGTATTTT.